This T cell receptor beta chain stems from a study of T cell repertoires in cytomegalovirus infection. There are a few counts of this clonotype. Its specificity is not known. TCRdb analysed the reads with MiXCR anew, one entry per CDR3 protein. The sample carries approximately 990,000 distinct CDR3 sequences, around a third recorded once. CDR3 size: 13 residues. In germline, CDR1 is MDHEN, CDR2 SYDVKM. With 8 bases clipped from V and 7 bases from J, the junction kept 6 bases outside the gene matches. Here the sequenced sample was cultured CD8+ T cells from PBMCs, taken from culture after CMV antigen stimulation. The chain uses TRBV28 and TRBJ2-2, with 8 bases matching TRBD1. This clonotype was sampled from a human donor in good health (CMV status not recorded). Some clones in this sample may be carry-over from other donors' samples. CDR3 amino acids: CASWGQVSGELFF. CDR3 DNA: TGTGCCAGCTGGGGACAGGTTAGCGGGGAGCTGTTTTTT.